These 15 T cell receptor delta chains came from one sample sequenced in a study of gamma-delta chains in newborns, infants, children. TCRdb re-called the reads through CATT. Here the sample spans some 4,200 delta-chain clones, 2% to 2.5% being singletons. Sequences were obtained from blood. The source of these receptors is a child who was a newborn, infant or young child, either healthy, febrile or measles-vaccinated (not recorded which).

Of note for this clone: A far larger clone is one base from this, pointing to a likely read error. The sample carries other DNA sequences with the same CDR3. The chain combines TRDV1 with TRDJ1; 8 bases align to TRDD3. Germline lookup yields CDR1 TSWWSYY and CDR2 QGS. This CDR3 comprises 15 residues. CDR3 sequence (DNA): TGTGCTCTTGGGAAACAGGGATACGCAGGCGATAAACTTATCTTT. This codes for CALGKQGYAGDKLIF.

A few counts support this clone. This is likely an artifact of a read error, given a far larger clone one base away. The rearrangement joins TRAV29/DV5 to TRDJ3; D might be TRDD3 (6 bases). Trimming removed 0 bases from V and 2 bases from J, with 18 bases in between. In germline, CDR1 is NSMFDY, CDR2 ISSIKDK. The CDR3 has 19 amino acids. The CDR3 spells CAASVPGDSSPWDTRQMFF. For the CDR3, the DNA is TGTGCAGCAAGCGTGCCTGGGGACTCGAGCCCCTGGGACACCCGACAGATGTTTTTC.

This clone was recorded a few times. Only one base separates this from a far larger clonotype, so it likely reflects a read error. Different DNA sequences within this sample yield the same CDR3. This chain joins TRDV2 and TRDJ3, with TRDD3 identical over 9 bases. The CDR3 spans 19 residues. Germline V gene data show CDR1 as GEAIGNYY and CDR2 as EKD. CDR3 loop: CACDTFTGGSSWDTRQMFF. The DNA for the CDR3 is TGTGCCTGTGACACGTTTACTGGGGGAAGCTCCTGGGACACCCGACAGATGTTCTTC.

This clone was observed a few times. This DNA translates differently at residue 12 from the TCRdb protein, which is that of a much larger clone; a read error is likely, and the protein shown is the DNA's own translation. The CDR3 protein is CACDTAGIGINFWDTRQMFF. CDR3 sequence (DNA): TGTGCCTGTGACACCGCGGGGATAGGGATTAACTTCTGGGACACCCGACAGATGTTTTTC. The chain employs TRDV2 and TRDJ3, with 7 positions matching TRDD3. Germline V lookup: CDR1 GEAIGNYY, CDR2 EKD. This CDR3 comprises 20 residues. V lost 0 bases to trimming and J lost 3 bases; unmatched junction nucleotides: 13.

This clone has a handful of counts. A far bigger clonotype differs at one base, so this is likely a read error. Other DNA sequences from this sample encode an identical CDR3 as well. The chain joins TRDV2 to TRDJ3, with TRDD3 as a possible D gene (5 bases). Germline CDR1 reads GEAIGNYY; CDR2 reads EKD. The CDR3 totals 18 residues. CDR3 protein: CACDTAGWTSWDTRQMFF. DNA of the CDR3: TGTGCCTGTGACACCGCCGGGTGGACCTCCTGGGACACCCGACAGATGTTCTTC.

This clone was counted a few times. A read error likely explains why the TCRdb protein, taken from a much larger clone, differs from this DNA's translation at residue 10; the protein shown is translated from the DNA. V usage is TRDV2 and J usage is TRDJ1; D is uncertain. Germline V gene data show CDR1 as GEAIGNYY and CDR2 as EKD. The CDR3 runs 14 residues. CDR3 DNA sequence: TGTGCCTGTGACACCGGAGGGAACACCAATAAACTCATCTTT. This sequence encodes CACDTGGNTNKLIF.

This chain joins TRDV2 and TRDJ3; the match to TRDD3 covers 7 bases. Germline-derived CDR1 and CDR2 are GEAIGNYY and EKD. CDR3 size: 18 residues. V lost 3 bases to trimming and J lost 2 bases; unmatched junction nucleotides: 9. In DNA form, the CDR3 reads TGTGCCTGTGACGGGATGGGGGAAGGGACCTGGGACACCCGACAGATGTTTTTC. Protein sequence: CACDGMGEGTWDTRQMFF.

Worth noting for this clone: A far larger clone is just one base off, so this is likely a read error. Other DNA variants within this sample encode the same CDR3. V and J are TRDV2 and TRDJ3, with TRDD3 identical over 9 bases. The CDR3 totals 17 residues. The ends lost 4 bases at V and 0 bases at J; junction bases unmatched: 3. Germline V gene data show CDR1 as GEAIGNYY and CDR2 as EKD. The CDR3 DNA is TGTGCCTGTGAGTACTGGGGGAGCTCCTGGGACACCCGACAGATGTTTTTC. It codes for CACEYWGSSWDTRQMFF.

This clone was found a few times. One base separates it from a far larger clone, so it is likely a read error. The sample carries other DNA sequences with the same CDR3. The chain couples TRAV29/DV5 to TRDJ3; a possible D gene is TRDD3 (6 bases). The CDR3 totals 19 residues. The germline V gene encodes CDR1 NSMFDY and CDR2 ISSIKDK. CDR3 sequence (DNA): TGTGCCGCAAGCGTGCCTGGGGACTCGAGCTCCTGGGACACCCGACAGATGTTTTTC. Encoded protein: CAASVPGDSSSWDTRQMFF.

The V gene is TRDV2, the J gene TRDJ3; 11 nucleotides agree with TRDD3. Looked up from germline, CDR1 is GEAIGNYY and CDR2 is EKD. J was trimmed by 0 bases and V by 3 bases; bases with no gene match: 6. The CDR3 totals 19 residues. The CDR3, as DNA: TGTGCCTGTGACCCCGTACTGGGGGATAGCTCCTGGGACACCCGACAGATGTTTTTC. Encoded protein: CACDPVLGDSSWDTRQMFF.

A note on this clone: This DNA's translation and the protein TCRdb lists, from a much larger clone, do not match at residue 11, likely due to a read error; the protein shown is translated from the DNA. This chain connects TRAV29/DV5 to TRDJ1; 12 bases match TRDD3. CDR1 NSMFDY and CDR2 ISSIKDK come from the germline V gene. This CDR3 is 15 amino acids long. CDR3 DNA: TGTGCAGCAACCTTTACTGGGGGATACACCAATAAACTCATCTTT. Protein sequence: CAATFTGGYTNKLIF.

On this clone: The TCRdb protein comes from a much larger clone and disagrees with this DNA's translation at residue 9, likely due to a read error; the protein given here is derived from the DNA. Other nucleotide sequences in the sample specify the same CDR3. This rearrangement joins TRDV2 to TRDJ3; 8 bases map to TRDD3. V shed 1 base and J 1 base; nucleotides not matched to a gene: 5. Germline CDR1 GEAIGNYY, CDR2 EKD. This CDR3 region has 18 residues. Here the CDR3 DNA reads TGTGCCTGTGACACTGGGGGATTACTTTCCTGGGACACCCGACAGATGTTTTTC. This sequence encodes CACDTGGLLSWDTRQMFF.

This clone was recorded a few times. The protein in TCRdb stems from a much larger clone and differs at residue 9 from this DNA's translation, likely a read error; here the protein is translated from the DNA. V is TRDV1 and J is TRDJ1; tentative D call: TRDD3 (5 bases). The germline gives CDR1 TSWWSYY, CDR2 QGS. V was clipped by 1 base and J by 0 bases, with 27 bases between them. The CDR3 runs to 21 residues. CDR3 coding DNA: TGTGCTCTTGGGGAACAACCGGCCCTCCACGGAGCCCGGGGGTACACCGATAAACTCATCTTT. Protein: CALGEQPALHGARGYTDKLIF.

Regarding this clone: A much bigger clone sits one base away, suggesting this may be a read error. The chain couples TRDV1 to TRDJ1; 10 bases agree with TRDD3. V lost 1 base to trimming and J lost 3 bases; unmatched junction nucleotides: 26. Germline CDR1 TSWWSYY, CDR2 QGS. The CDR3 is made up of 23 amino acids. CDR3 DNA sequence: TGTGCTCTTGGGGAACAAGACTCCTACGGCACCAACCTACTGGGGGATGGTTCCGATAAACTCATCTTT. Protein: CALGEQDSYGTNLLGDGSDKLIF.

Comments on this clone: A far larger clone differs by one base, so this is likely a read error. The same CDR3 can be traced to other DNA sequences in this sample. The chain couples TRDV2 to TRDJ1; 7 bases are shared with TRDD3. CDR1 is GEAIGNYY and CDR2 is EKD in the germline V gene. This CDR3 has 17 residues. The CDR3 region is CACDTVGGTRYTDKLIF. DNA of the CDR3: TGCGCCTGTGACACCGTTGGGGGAACCCGATACACCGATAAACTCATCTTT.